This entry lists 8 T cell receptor beta chains sequenced from one sample in a study of OX40 agonist ivuxolimab in advanced cancers. Generated by immunoSEQ multiplex PCR, the TCRdb table keeps only in-frame clones and is missing some. There are some 20,000 clones in the sample; 65% to 85% occur only once, and about 4.1% lies in the top ten. This material consisted of CD4+ or CD8+ T cells sorted from blood, taken in a trial of the OX40 agonist ivuxolimab. The receptors here all came from an adult with an advanced solid tumor such as melanoma, head and neck, liver or kidney cancer.

The sample holds a few counts of this clone. The rearrangement uses TRBV28 and TRBJ2-7; 11 bases fit TRBD1. V shed 0 bases and J 6 bases; nucleotides not matched to a gene: 10. CDR1 and CDR2 (germline): MDHEN, SYDVKM. CDR3 length: 17 residues. CDR3 protein: CASSLWALDRGPGEQYF. The CDR3 DNA is TGTGCCAGCAGTTTATGGGCCCTGGACAGGGGGCCGGGCGAGCAGTACTTC.

The V and J genes are TRBV4-3 and TRBJ2-7; D gene ambiguous. The V gene lost 0 bases and the J gene lost 0 bases, with 9 bases spanning the gap. CDR3 size: 15 residues. Per the germline V gene, CDR1 is LGHNA and CDR2 is YSLEER. In DNA, the CDR3 is TGCGCCAGCAGCCAAGAGTATGTAAACTCCTACGAGCAGTACTTC. Its translation: CASSQEYVNSYEQYF.

The chain uses TRBV5-8 and TRBJ2-7; perhaps TRBD1 as D (5 bases). V lost 4 bases and J lost 9, with 20 bases in between. The germline V gene encodes CDR1 SGHTS and CDR2 YDEGEE. This CDR3 comprises 14 residues. The CDR3 coding sequence is TGTGCCAGCAGCATGGAGACAGAGAACGAGCGGCAGTACTTC. It translates to CASSMETENERQYF.

The V and J genes are TRBV7-2 and TRBJ2-4; 7 nucleotides agree with TRBD1. The CDR3 totals 11 residues. Germline-derived CDR1 and CDR2 are SGHTA and FQGNSA. The V gene end was trimmed by 4 bases and the J gene end by 11 bases; junction bases not matched to a gene: 2. CDR3: CASSSGQVQYF. CDR3 coding DNA: TGTGCCAGCAGCTCAGGACAGGTTCAGTACTTC.

In DNA form, the CDR3 reads TGTGCCATCAGTAGAACGGACTATGGCTACACCTTC. This translates into CAISRTDYGYTF. The rearrangement uses TRBV10-3 and TRBJ1-2; D unresolved. Per germline, CDR1 ENHRY and CDR2 SYGVKD. Trimming left V 5 bases short and J 3 bases short, with 7 bases between. CDR3 size: 12 residues.

In nucleotides, the CDR3 is TGCGCCAGCAGCCCGTCGACAGGAAACTATGGCTACACCTTC. Its protein product is CASSPSTGNYGYTF. The genes are TRBV4-3 and TRBJ1-2; tentative D call: TRBD1 (6 bases). Per the germline V gene, CDR1 is LGHNA and CDR2 is YSLEER. The CDR3 is 14 amino acids. V lost 4 bases, J lost 2 bases, and 11 bases lay in between.

This chain links TRBV10-1 with TRBJ2-5; unclear D gene. TRBJ2-7 matches the DNA end more closely, so the J call is doubtful. Germline CDR1 WNHNN, CDR2 SYGVQD (reference sequence). CDR3 size: 13 residues. DNA of the CDR3: TGCGCCAGCAGTGAAGGCAGCTCCTACGAGCAGTACTTC. Translating it yields CASSEGSSYEQYF.

The chain recombines TRBV13 with TRBJ1-5, with TRBD1 matching 9 bases. The CDR3 length is 16 residues. After removal of 5 bases from V and 0 bases from J, the junction contained 5 bases not matched to a gene. Germline-derived CDR1 and CDR2 are PRHDT and FYEKMQ (reference sequence). CDR3 loop: CASSLRTGVSNQPQHF. The CDR3 DNA is TGTGCCAGCAGCCTCCGGACAGGGGTTAGCAATCAGCCCCAGCATTTT.